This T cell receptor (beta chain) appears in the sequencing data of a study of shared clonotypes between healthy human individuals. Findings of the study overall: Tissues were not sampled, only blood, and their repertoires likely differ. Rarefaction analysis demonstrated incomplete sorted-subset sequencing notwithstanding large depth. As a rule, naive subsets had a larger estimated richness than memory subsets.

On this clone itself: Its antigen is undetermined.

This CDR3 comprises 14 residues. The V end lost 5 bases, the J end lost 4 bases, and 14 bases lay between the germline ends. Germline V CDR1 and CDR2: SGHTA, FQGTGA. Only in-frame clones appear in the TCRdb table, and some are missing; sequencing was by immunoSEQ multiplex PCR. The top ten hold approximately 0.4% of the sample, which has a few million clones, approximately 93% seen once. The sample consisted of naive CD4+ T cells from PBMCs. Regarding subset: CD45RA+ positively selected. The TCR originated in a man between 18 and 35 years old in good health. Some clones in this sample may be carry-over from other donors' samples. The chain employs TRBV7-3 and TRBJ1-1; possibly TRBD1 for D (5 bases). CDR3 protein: CASSQAGFFTEAFF. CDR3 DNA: TGTGCCAGCAGCCAAGCAGGGTTTTTCACTGAAGCTTTCTTT.